A selection of T cell receptor beta chains follows, all from one sample in a study of technical replicates of blood from a handful of donors. Data came from immunoSEQ multiplex PCR; TCRdb stores just in-frame clones and leaves some out. Of approximately 29,000 clones listed, around 90% are singletons. The sequenced sample was PBMCs. Source of these receptors: a human donor in good health. Some clones in this sample may be carry-over from other donors' samples. CDR3s include the opening cysteine and the closing phenylalanine or tryptophan. The order of the fields is J gene, V gene, CDR3 protein.

>TRBJ2-7|TRBV5-6
CASSLAGRAGEQYF
>TRBJ1-2|TRBV2
CASSPDSRVSYGYTF
>TRBJ2-1|TRBV7-3
CASSLNLASSYNEQFF
>TRBJ2-5|TRBV20-1
CSARLQETQYF
>TRBJ2-7|TRBV7-2
CASSLQLAGPSYEQYF
>TRBJ2-1|TRBV27
CASSLLVGDTVGNEQFF
>TRBJ1-1|TRBV30
CARSRGLLGEAFF
>TRBJ1-5|TRBV18
CASSPPGGVDQPQHF
>TRBJ1-1|TRBV19
CASSTLRGSLTEAFF
>TRBJ1-6|TRBV5-6
CASSAVVGSPLHF
>TRBJ1-1|TRBV7-2
CASSQRGQKAFF
>TRBJ2-3|TRBV9
CASSLRQGDTQYF
>TRBJ1-6|TRBV9
CASSAQGFSYNSPLHF
>TRBJ2-7|TRBV21-1
CASSNLTYEQYF
>TRBJ1-5|TRBV30
CAWAGGGNQPQHF
>TRBJ2-3|TRBV7-8
CASSLPSLDTQYF
>TRBJ1-5|TRBV6-5
CASSSGTGSNQPQHF
>TRBJ1-5|TRBV6-1
CASSEAIQGSNQPQHF
>TRBJ1-6|TRBV5-8
CASSRRPIGGDSPLHF
>TRBJ1-2|TRBV5-1
CASSLEGIGGYTF
>TRBJ1-1|TRBV30
CAWSVPQGRGAFF
>TRBJ1-2|TRBV4-2
CASSQVIRGNNYGYTF
>TRBJ2-5|TRBV5-1
CASSLGSSGGLQETQYF
>TRBJ2-5|TRBV7-2
CASSLTTQETQYF
>TRBJ1-2|TRBV7-9
CASRDWPYGYTF
>TRBJ2-7|TRBV6-5
CASSYRGTGIIEQYF
>TRBJ2-2|TRBV7-3
CASSSRQAGELFF
>TRBJ2-2|TRBV7-9
CASSLGSGLHSTGELFF
>TRBJ2-1|TRBV29-1
CSVVEGGLYEQFF
>TRBJ2-3|TRBV7-8
CASSSPPVDTQYF
>TRBJ2-5|TRBV4-3
CASSQGSGGTQETQYF
>TRBJ1-5|TRBV19
CASSIGTGGNQPQHF
>TRBJ2-7|TRBV12-5
CASGLSQRVYEQYF
>TRBJ2-7|TRBV7-3
CASSPTVSGVGEQYF
>TRBJ2-3|TRBV4-2
CASSQAGTSGIPSEYF